The 13 T cell receptor beta chains below come from one sample, sequenced in a study of T cell responses to AZD1222 COVID-19 vaccine. Clones were sequenced by immunoSEQ multiplex PCR, and TCRdb holds only the in-frame ones, with some missing. The sample has 95,000 to 150,000 clones, 80% to 90% seen once. Sequences were derived from peripheral blood, sampled on day 0 of MenACWY control vaccination. These receptors were collected from an adult in good health.

This clone was detected a few times. This chain uses TRBV7-9 with TRBJ1-2; D uncertain. The germline V and J ends were trimmed by 5 bases and 3 bases, with 13 bases remaining between them. The CDR3 has 14 amino acids. Germline-derived CDR1 and CDR2 are SEHNR and FQNEAQ (reference sequence). The CDR3 sequence: CASSREETDYGYTF. CDR3 in DNA: TGTGCCAGCAGCCGAGAAGAGACGGACTATGGCTACACCTTC.

This rearrangement joins TRBV4-1 to TRBJ1-1; the D is unclear. Per germline, CDR1 MGHRA and CDR2 YSYEKL. The CDR3 contains 14 residues. The V end lost 2 bases, the J end lost 6 bases, and 13 bases lay between the germline ends. The CDR3: CASSQPGAVSEAFF. CDR3 bases: TGCGCCAGCAGCCAACCAGGAGCAGTTTCTGAAGCTTTCTTT.

V is TRBV11-2 and J is TRBJ2-1; 12 bases align to TRBD2. J was trimmed by 2 bases and V by 6 bases; bases with no gene match: 5. This CDR3 is built from 16 residues. Germline V gene data show CDR1 as SGHAT and CDR2 as FQNNGV. The CDR3 loop reads CASSSSSGRAYNEQFF. The DNA for the CDR3 is TGTGCCAGCAGTTCCTCTAGCGGGAGGGCCTACAATGAGCAGTTCTTC.

This chain links TRBV5-4 with TRBJ2-3; 9 bases agree with TRBD2. Germline lookup yields CDR1 SGHNT and CDR2 YYREEE (reference sequence). J was trimmed by 1 base and V by 2 bases; bases with no gene match: 2. The CDR3 has 15 residues. The CDR3: CASSFRTSGTDTQYF. CDR3 DNA sequence: TGTGCCAGCAGCTTCAGGACTAGCGGCACAGATACGCAGTATTTT.

A remark on this clone: One end of the junction varies from germline; a read error may be responsible. The chain employs TRBV7-2 and TRBJ1-1, with 8 bases lining up with TRBD1. The V gene's germline CDR1 is SGHTA and CDR2 FQGNSA. The CDR3 loop spans 13 amino acids. The CDR3 is CASSTRMGQAIGF. CDR3 nucleotide sequence: TGTGCCAGCAGCACTCGAATGGGACAGGCAATCGGCTTT.

V is TRBV27 and J is TRBJ1-4; a possible D gene is TRBD1 (6 bases). Trimming took off 3 bases at V and 8 bases at J, with 10 bases between the two ends. The CDR3 contains 13 residues. Germline lookup yields CDR1 MNHEY and CDR2 SMNVEV (reference sequence). The CDR3 loop reads CASSFRGQEKLFF. Here the CDR3 DNA reads TGTGCCAGCAGTTTTCGGGGGCAGGAAAAACTGTTTTTT.

The chain couples TRBV5-1 to TRBJ2-2; TRBD2 aligns across 8 bases. There are 14 residues in the CDR3. J gave up 1 base and V 6 bases, and 2 bases lay outside the gene matches. The V gene's germline CDR1 is SGHRS and CDR2 YFSETQ. CDR3 loop: CASTLAGNTGELFF. CDR3 nucleotides: TGCGCCAGCACGCTAGCGGGGAACACCGGGGAGCTGTTTTTT. The full variable domain, with the rest looked up from reference TRBV5-1 and TRBJ2-2, is KAGVTQTPRYLIKTRGQQVTLSCSPISGHRSVSWYQQTPGQGLQFLFEYFSETQRNKGNFPGRFSGRQFSNSRSEMNVSTLELGDSALYLCASTLAGNTGELFFGEGSRLTVL.

The genes are TRBV5-8 and TRBJ2-1; maybe TRBD2 (7 bases). V shed 0 bases and J shed 3 bases, with 13 bases lying between them. Per the germline V gene, CDR1 is SGHTS and CDR2 is YDEGEE. The CDR3 extends over 16 amino acids. The CDR3 protein is CASSLGGGEFYNEQFF. CDR3 nucleotide sequence: TGTGCCAGCAGCTTGGGGGGGGGCGAGTTCTACAATGAGCAGTTCTTC.

This chain uses TRBV6-5 with TRBJ1-1; D is uncertain. Looked up from germline, CDR1 is MNHEY and CDR2 is SVGAGI. Trimming removed 0 bases at V and 10 bases at J, with 9 bases between. This CDR3 is built from 12 residues. The CDR3 nucleotides read TGTGCCAGCAGTTACTCCCCCGGAAGAGCTTTCTTT. This translates into CASSYSPGRAFF.

The CDR3 DNA is TGTGCCAGCAGCGAAGATAGCGGGAGACGGTTCTTC. Residues: CASSEDSGRRFF. The rearrangement links TRBV9 to TRBJ2-1; 9 bases are shared with TRBD2. J was trimmed by 15 bases and V by 3 bases; bases with no gene match: 7. CDR3 size: 12 residues. Germline loops: CDR1 SGDLS, CDR2 YYNGEE.

This chain uses TRBV7-2 with TRBJ2-7; 10 nucleotides match TRBD2. This CDR3 has 16 residues. V trimming: 4 bases; J trimming: 4 bases; junction bases outside the gene matches: 10. Germline-derived CDR1 and CDR2 are SGHTA and FQGNSA. CDR3 region: CASSSRTSGGRYEQYF. The CDR3 nucleotides are TGTGCCAGCAGCTCGAGGACTAGCGGAGGGCGTTACGAGCAGTACTTC. Using reference TRBV7-2 and TRBJ2-7 for the parts outside the CDR3, the full variable domain is GAGVSQSPSNKVTEKGKDVELRCDPISGHTALYWYRQSLGQGLEFLIYFQGNSAPDKSGLPSDRFSAERTGGSVSTLTIQRTQQEDSAVYLCASSSRTSGGRYEQYFGPGTRLTVT.

This chain uses TRBV7-9 with TRBJ2-1; 10 positions match TRBD1. Germline-derived CDR1 and CDR2 are SEHNR and FQNEAQ (reference sequence). Trimming took 6 bases from V and 5 from J; bases not matched to a gene: 19. The CDR3 totals 19 residues. The DNA of the CDR3 is TGTGCCAGCAGAGACACCGGGACAGGGGCGTTCTTAGCAGACAATGAGCAGTTCTTC. Translating gives CASRDTGTGAFLADNEQFF.

This clone was seen only once. The rearrangement links TRBV19 to TRBJ2-2, with D possibly being TRBD1 or TRBD2 (6 bases each). Germline lookup yields CDR1 LNHDA and CDR2 SQIVND (reference sequence). This CDR3 has 15 residues. Trimming shortened V by 3 bases and J by 3 bases, and 11 bases separated the two germline ends. The DNA of the CDR3 is TGTGCCAGTAGTATCCGGGGGCAGTACACCGGGGAGCTGTTTTTT. It translates to CASSIRGQYTGELFF.